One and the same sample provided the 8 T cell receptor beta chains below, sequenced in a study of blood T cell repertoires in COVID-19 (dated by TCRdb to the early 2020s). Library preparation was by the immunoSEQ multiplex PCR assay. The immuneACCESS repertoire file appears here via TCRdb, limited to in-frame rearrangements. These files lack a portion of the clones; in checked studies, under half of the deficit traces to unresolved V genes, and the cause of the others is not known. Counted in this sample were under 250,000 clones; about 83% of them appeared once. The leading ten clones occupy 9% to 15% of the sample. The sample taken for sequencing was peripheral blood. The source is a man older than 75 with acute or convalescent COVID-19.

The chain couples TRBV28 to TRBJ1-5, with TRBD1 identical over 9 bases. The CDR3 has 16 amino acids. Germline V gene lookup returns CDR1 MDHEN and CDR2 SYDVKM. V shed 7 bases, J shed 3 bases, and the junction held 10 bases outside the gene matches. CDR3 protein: CASTPRGQGPNQPQHF. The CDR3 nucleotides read TGTGCCAGCACTCCGAGGGGACAGGGACCCAATCAGCCCCAGCATTTT. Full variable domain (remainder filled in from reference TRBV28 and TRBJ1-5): DVKVTQSSRYLVKRTGEKVFLECVQDMDHENMFWYRQDPGLGLRLIYFSYDVKMKEKGDIPEGYSVSREKKERFSLILESASTNQTSMYLCASTPRGQGPNQPQHFGDGTRLSIL.

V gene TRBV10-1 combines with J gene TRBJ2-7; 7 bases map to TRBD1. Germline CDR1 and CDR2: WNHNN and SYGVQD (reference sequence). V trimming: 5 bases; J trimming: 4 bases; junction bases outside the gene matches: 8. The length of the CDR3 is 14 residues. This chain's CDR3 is CASSPGTENYEQYF. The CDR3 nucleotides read TGCGCCAGCAGTCCCGGGACAGAAAATTACGAGCAGTACTTC.

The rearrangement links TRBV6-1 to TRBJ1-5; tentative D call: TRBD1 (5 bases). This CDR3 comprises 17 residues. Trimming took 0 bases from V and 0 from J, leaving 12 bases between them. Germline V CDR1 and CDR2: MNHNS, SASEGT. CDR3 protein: CASSEALGRGSNQPQHF. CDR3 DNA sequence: TGTGCCAGCAGTGAAGCCCTCGGAAGGGGTAGCAATCAGCCCCAGCATTTT.

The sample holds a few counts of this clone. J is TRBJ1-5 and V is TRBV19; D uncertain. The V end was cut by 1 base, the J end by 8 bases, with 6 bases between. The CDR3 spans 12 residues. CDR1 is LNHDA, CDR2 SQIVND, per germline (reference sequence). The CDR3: CASSIVGEPQHF. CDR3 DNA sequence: TGTGCCAGTAGTATAGTCGGGGAGCCCCAGCATTTT. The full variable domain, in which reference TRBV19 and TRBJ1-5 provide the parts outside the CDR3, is DGGITQSPKYLFRKEGQNVTLSCEQNLNHDAMYWYRQDPGQGLRLIYYSQIVNDFQKGDIAEGYSVSREKKESFPLTVTSAQKNPTAFYLCASSIVGEPQHFGDGTRLSIL.

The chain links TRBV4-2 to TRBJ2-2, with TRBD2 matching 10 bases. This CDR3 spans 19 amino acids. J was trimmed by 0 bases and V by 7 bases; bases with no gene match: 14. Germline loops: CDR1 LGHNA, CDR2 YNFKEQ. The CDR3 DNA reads TGTGCCAGCATACAATACCCCTATAGCGGGGGGACGAACACCGGGGAGCTGTTTTTT. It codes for CASIQYPYSGGTNTGELFF.

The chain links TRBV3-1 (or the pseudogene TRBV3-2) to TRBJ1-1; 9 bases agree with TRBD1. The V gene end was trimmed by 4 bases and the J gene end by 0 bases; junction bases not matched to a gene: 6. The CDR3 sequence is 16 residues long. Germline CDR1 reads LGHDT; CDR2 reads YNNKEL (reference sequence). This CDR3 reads CASSLPGTGLNTEAFF. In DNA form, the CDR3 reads TGTGCCAGCAGCCTTCCCGGGACAGGGTTGAACACTGAAGCTTTCTTT.

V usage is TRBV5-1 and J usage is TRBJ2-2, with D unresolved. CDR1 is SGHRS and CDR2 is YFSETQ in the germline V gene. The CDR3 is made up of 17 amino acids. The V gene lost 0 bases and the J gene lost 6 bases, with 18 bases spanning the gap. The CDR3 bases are TGCGCCAGCAGCTTGGATCTCGTGGCGGTAGTATCCGGGGAGCTGTTTTTT. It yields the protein CASSLDLVAVVSGELFF.

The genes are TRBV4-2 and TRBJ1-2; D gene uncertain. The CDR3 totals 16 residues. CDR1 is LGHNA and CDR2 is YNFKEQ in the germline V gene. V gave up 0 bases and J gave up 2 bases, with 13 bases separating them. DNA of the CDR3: TGTGCCAGCAGCCAAGAGGTCCGGCGCGGAAACTATGGCTACACCTTC. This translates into CASSQEVRRGNYGYTF.